This T cell receptor (beta chain) originates from a study of T cells in tuberculosis. V was trimmed by 5 bases and J by 7 bases, leaving 12 bases between them. CDR3 length: 14 amino acids. Germline CDR1 reads SEHNR; CDR2 reads FQNEAQ (reference sequence). No alpha-beta pairing information exists for these sequences. The data were produced by immunoSEQ multiplex PCR, yet TCRdb's version contains in-frame clones alone and is incomplete. The sample includes 85,000 to 90,000 clones, approximately 91% of them seen just once. Thawed, overnight-rested PBMC were stained with GMM-loaded CD1B tetramer, viability dye and anti-CD3, then sorted. CD1B tetramers were loaded with Rhodococcus equi-derived C32 glucose monomycolate.

Sample: CD1b-GMM tetramer-negative cells sorted from PBMCs. The source of this sequence is an adult woman with latent tuberculosis. The chain joins TRBV7-9 to TRBJ1-6; tentative D call: TRBD1 (6 bases). CDR3 region: CASSITRGNSPLHF. CDR3 DNA sequence: TGTGCCAGCAGCATTACCAGGGGAAATTCACCCCTCCACTTT.